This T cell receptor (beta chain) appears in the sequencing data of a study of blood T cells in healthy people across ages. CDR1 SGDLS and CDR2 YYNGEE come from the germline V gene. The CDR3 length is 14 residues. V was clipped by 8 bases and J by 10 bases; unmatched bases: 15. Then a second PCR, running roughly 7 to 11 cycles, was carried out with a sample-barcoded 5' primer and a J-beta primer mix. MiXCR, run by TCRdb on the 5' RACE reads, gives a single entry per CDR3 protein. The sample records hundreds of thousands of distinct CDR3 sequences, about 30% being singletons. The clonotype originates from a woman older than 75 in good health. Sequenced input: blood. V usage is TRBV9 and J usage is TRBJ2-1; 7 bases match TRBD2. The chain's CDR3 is CASSEGRATYEQFF. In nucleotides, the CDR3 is TGTGCCAGTTCAGAGGGGAGGGCAACGTACGAGCAGTTCTTC.